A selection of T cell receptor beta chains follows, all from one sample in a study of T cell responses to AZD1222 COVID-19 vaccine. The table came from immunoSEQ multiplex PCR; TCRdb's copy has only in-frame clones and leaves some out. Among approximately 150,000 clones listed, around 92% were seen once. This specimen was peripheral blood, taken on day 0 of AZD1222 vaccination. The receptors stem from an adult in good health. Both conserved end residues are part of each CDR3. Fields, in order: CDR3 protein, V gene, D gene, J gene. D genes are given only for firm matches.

cdr3_aa: CASSFRRGDGYTF
v_call: TRBV12-3/TRBV12-4
d_call: TRBD1
j_call: TRBJ1-2

cdr3_aa: CASSLVTNYGYTF
v_call: TRBV5-1
d_call: NA
j_call: TRBJ1-2

cdr3_aa: CASSDPGTDTQYF
v_call: TRBV6-4
d_call: NA
j_call: TRBJ2-3

cdr3_aa: CASRRTGSYEQYF
v_call: TRBV12-3/TRBV12-4
d_call: NA
j_call: TRBJ2-7

cdr3_aa: CASSIDEGTSYEQYF
v_call: TRBV19
d_call: NA
j_call: TRBJ2-7

cdr3_aa: CASSQETNAYEQYF
v_call: TRBV4-1
d_call: NA
j_call: TRBJ2-7

cdr3_aa: CASSDGGSTEAFF
v_call: TRBV2
d_call: NA
j_call: TRBJ1-1

cdr3_aa: CASSFFSLGGAAEAFF
v_call: TRBV5-1
d_call: NA
j_call: TRBJ1-1

cdr3_aa: CASSEVTSGSTDTQYF
v_call: TRBV6-1
d_call: TRBD2
j_call: TRBJ2-3

cdr3_aa: CASSLVGWNPSYNSPLHF
v_call: TRBV5-1
d_call: NA
j_call: TRBJ1-6

cdr3_aa: CAWSASPTGIGEQYF
v_call: TRBV30
d_call: TRBD1
j_call: TRBJ2-7

cdr3_aa: CASGTHHSDGELFF
v_call: TRBV19
d_call: NA
j_call: TRBJ2-2

cdr3_aa: CASRNIAGGPRTDTQYF
v_call: TRBV5-6
d_call: TRBD2
j_call: TRBJ2-3

cdr3_aa: CAWDQGTTYEQYF
v_call: TRBV30
d_call: NA
j_call: TRBJ2-7

cdr3_aa: CASSLFSGQLSLRYGYTF
v_call: TRBV5-6
d_call: TRBD1
j_call: TRBJ1-2

cdr3_aa: CAIAPTGGNEQFF
v_call: TRBV10-3
d_call: TRBD1
j_call: TRBJ2-1

cdr3_aa: CASSSSDGLNTGELFF
v_call: TRBV7-3
d_call: NA
j_call: TRBJ2-2

cdr3_aa: CASSYTGTTNSPLHF
v_call: TRBV6-5
d_call: NA
j_call: TRBJ1-6

cdr3_aa: CASSLLGRAGTDTQYF
v_call: TRBV7-8
d_call: NA
j_call: TRBJ2-3

cdr3_aa: CASGREVDTQYF
v_call: TRBV9
d_call: TRBD2
j_call: TRBJ2-3

cdr3_aa: CAISEQQGESYNSPLHF
v_call: TRBV10-3
d_call: NA
j_call: TRBJ1-6

cdr3_aa: CASSLLGGYEQYF
v_call: TRBV7-2
d_call: NA
j_call: TRBJ2-7

cdr3_aa: CASSQDPASFGTGELFF
v_call: TRBV4-3
d_call: NA
j_call: TRBJ2-2

cdr3_aa: CSVGGRDTQYF
v_call: TRBV29-1
d_call: NA
j_call: TRBJ2-3

cdr3_aa: CASSTGLDRAENQPQHF
v_call: TRBV18
d_call: TRBD1
j_call: TRBJ1-5

cdr3_aa: CASRWGGRLETQYF
v_call: TRBV2
d_call: TRBD2
j_call: TRBJ2-5

cdr3_aa: CASSLGNEAEAFF
v_call: TRBV9
d_call: NA
j_call: TRBJ1-1

cdr3_aa: CASNLRGQANEQYF
v_call: TRBV9
d_call: TRBD1
j_call: TRBJ2-7

cdr3_aa: CASSPGTGAGLDTEAFF
v_call: TRBV3-1/TRBV3-2
d_call: TRBD1
j_call: TRBJ1-1